This T cell receptor beta chain was identified during a study of blood T cell repertoires in COVID-19. This clone has a count of ten or more. Germline V gene data show CDR1 as SEHNR and CDR2 as FQNEAQ (reference sequence). The CDR3 is made up of 19 amino acids. The J segment lost 5 bases and the V segment lost 0 bases, leaving 11 bases of the junction unmatched. The data were produced by immunoSEQ multiplex PCR, yet TCRdb's version contains in-frame clones alone and is incomplete. Seen here are approximately 160,000 clones, around 80% observed once, and the top ten hold approximately 6%. The receptor was derived from a man aged 35-49 years who had recovered from COVID-19. Sequences were obtained from PBMCs or T cells enriched from blood (not recorded which). The chain combines TRBV7-9 with TRBJ2-5; 14 bases fit TRBD2. This chain's CDR3 is CASSLAGTSGGPFGETQYF. CDR3 coding DNA: TGTGCCAGCAGCTTAGCGGGGACTAGCGGGGGCCCTTTCGGGGAGACCCAGTACTTC.